The subject of this entry is one T cell receptor beta chain. What it binds is unknown. Each cDNA held unique molecular identifiers, and template switching gave it a universal primer site. TCRdb fed the 5' RACE reads into MiXCR, producing one record per CDR3 protein. The sample holds about 340,000 distinct CDR3 sequences, 9% to 15% seen once. This entry comes from a study of identical twins. Broader study findings: Twin-shared out-of-frame alpha sequences showed excess low generation probability.

These records were also assigned to another study, of yellow fever vaccine responses in identical twins.

The clonotype was recovered from a woman younger than 30 in good health. Sample: CD8+ T cells sorted from blood.

The CDR3 protein is CASSAGSGDTQYF. The CDR3 coding sequence is TGTGCCAGCAGCGCGGGGAGTGGGGATACGCAGTATTTT. J is TRBJ2-3 and V is TRBV2, with D perhaps TRBD2 (6 bases). Looked up from germline, CDR1 is SNHLY and CDR2 is FYNNEI. CDR3 size: 13 residues. Trimming took 6 bases from V and 6 from J, leaving 13 bases between them.